The 20 T cell receptor beta chains in this list originate from one sample, sequenced in a study of OX40 agonist ivuxolimab in advanced cancers. Profiled with immunoSEQ multiplex PCR; TCRdb holds only in-frame clones, not every one. Counted here are 90,000 to 150,000 clones, approximately 92% occurring once; the ten biggest clones make up around 0.53%. Specimen: CD4+ or CD8+ T cells sorted from blood, collected in a trial of the OX40 agonist ivuxolimab. These receptors were taken from an adult with an advanced solid tumor such as melanoma, head and neck, liver or kidney cancer.

The CDR3 sequence is CASRLQLSTGELFF. The CDR3 nucleotides are TGTGCCAGCAGGCTACAGCTTAGTACCGGGGAGCTGTTTTTT. The V and J genes are TRBV6-5 and TRBJ2-2; no definite D call. Trimming took 6 bases from V and 5 from J, leaving 13 bases between them. CDR3 length: 14 residues. Per the germline V gene, CDR1 is MNHEY and CDR2 is SVGAGI.

The chain couples TRBV5-4 to TRBJ2-1; D is unresolved. V lost 0 bases and J 7 bases, leaving 11 bases between the germline ends. This CDR3 is built from 14 residues. Per germline, CDR1 SGHNT and CDR2 YYREEE (reference sequence). This CDR3 is CASSLVEPVNEQFF. In nucleotides, the CDR3 is TGTGCCAGCAGCTTGGTTGAGCCAGTGAATGAGCAGTTCTTC.

This chain connects TRBV4-3 to TRBJ2-5; 10 bases align to TRBD2. From germline, CDR1 is LGHNA and CDR2 YSLEER. The CDR3 covers 14 residues. Trimming at V came to 3 bases and at J to 7 bases, leaving 5 bases not matched to a gene. The CDR3 DNA follows: TGCGCCAGCAGCCAGAATAGCGGGGGGCGGACCCAGTACTTC. Amino acid sequence: CASSQNSGGRTQYF.

This sequence joins TRBV11-2 and TRBJ2-7; D gene uncertain. Looked up from germline, CDR1 is SGHAT and CDR2 is FQNNGV. Trimming removed 5 bases from V and 3 bases from J, with 8 bases in between. The CDR3 runs 12 residues. The CDR3 reads CASSADGYEQYF. In DNA form, the CDR3 reads TGTGCCAGCAGCGCGGACGGCTACGAGCAGTACTTC.

The chain couples TRBV5-1 to TRBJ1-6; D possibly corresponds to TRBD1 (5 bases). This CDR3 has 15 amino acids. CDR1 is SGHRS and CDR2 is YFSETQ in the germline V gene. The V end was cut by 4 bases, the J end by 6 bases, with 14 bases between. CDR3 DNA sequence: TGCGCCAGCAGCGGGGACGCCCACCGTAATTCACCCCTCCACTTT. Translating gives CASSGDAHRNSPLHF. The full variable domain, with the rest looked up from reference TRBV5-1 and TRBJ1-6, is KAGVTQTPRYLIKTRGQQVTLSCSPISGHRSVSWYQQTPGQGLQFLFEYFSETQRNKGNFPGRFSGRQFSNSRSEMNVSTLELGDSALYLCASSGDAHRNSPLHFGNGTRLTVT.

The CDR3: CASRLGWVRAETQYF. CDR3 bases: TGTGCCAGCAGGCTAGGGTGGGTCAGGGCGGAGACCCAGTACTTC. The gene calls are TRBV28 and TRBJ2-5; TRBD1 is a possible D gene (5 bases). The V gene lost 6 bases and the J gene lost 5 bases, with 19 bases spanning the gap. CDR1 MDHEN and CDR2 SYDVKM come from the germline V gene. The CDR3 has 15 residues.

V is TRBV7-2 and J is TRBJ1-2; no clear D. This CDR3 region has 15 residues. V lost 1 base, J lost 4 bases, and 13 bases lay in between. Germline V CDR1 and CDR2: SGHTA, FQGNSA. CDR3 protein: CASSLVRTATYGYTF. CDR3 nucleotide sequence: TGTGCCAGCAGCTTAGTCAGGACTGCCACCTATGGCTACACCTTC.

The CDR3 DNA reads TGTGCCAGTAGTACCAGGACAGGGGGAGGTACGAGCACCGGGGAGCTGTTTTTT. Residues: CASSTRTGGGTSTGELFF. The V call is TRBV19, the J call TRBJ2-2, with TRBD1 matching over 10 bases. The CDR3 covers 18 residues. In germline, CDR1 is LNHDA, CDR2 SQIVND (reference sequence). With V trimmed by 4 bases and J by 4 bases, 12 bases remained unmatched.

V usage is TRBV6-5 and J usage is TRBJ1-4, with no clear D. V lost 8 bases and J lost 0, with 13 bases in between. Looked up from germline, CDR1 is MNHEY and CDR2 is SVGAGI. CDR3 length equals 15 residues. CDR3 nucleotide sequence: TGTGCCAGCGCCCGTACAGCCACAACTAATGAAAAACTGTTTTTT. Translation: CASARTATTNEKLFF.

J is TRBJ2-1 and V is TRBV23-1, with D tentatively TRBD1 (6 bases). TRBV23-1 is marked as an open reading frame, function uncertain. The ends were cut back, 0 bases at V and 4 bases at J, with 13 bases in the middle. The CDR3 consists of 16 residues. The CDR3 coding sequence is TGCGCCAGCAGTCAATCCTACAGGGAAGGGTACAATGAGCAGTTCTTC. Protein: CASSQSYREGYNEQFF.

The chain couples TRBV4-2 to TRBJ2-1, with 12 positions matching TRBD2. This CDR3 is built from 16 residues. The V and J ends lost 0 bases and 9 bases, in that order; junction bases with no gene match: 6. CDR1 is LGHNA and CDR2 is YNFKEQ in the germline V gene. The CDR3 here is CASSQDLAGGLTEQFF. The CDR3 DNA reads TGTGCCAGCAGCCAAGATCTAGCGGGGGGGCTGACTGAGCAGTTCTTC.

The CDR3: CASSEMRLPLHF. In DNA form, the CDR3 reads TGTGCCAGCAGTGAAATGAGGCTGCCCCTCCACTTT. The chain has TRBV6-1 and TRBJ1-6; the D is unclear. The CDR3 extends over 12 amino acids. The ends were cut back, 2 bases at V and 13 bases at J, with 9 bases in the middle. Germline CDR1 reads MNHNS; CDR2 reads SASEGT.

The chain couples TRBV19 to TRBJ1-1, with D possibly matching TRBD1 (5 bases). The CDR3 spans 14 residues. In germline, CDR1 is LNHDA, CDR2 SQIVND (reference sequence). V was trimmed by 9 bases and J by 6 bases, leaving 20 bases between them. CDR3 sequence (DNA): TGTGCCAGCTCCGGGACGGGGATTTCCGCTGAAGCTTTCTTT. This sequence encodes CASSGTGISAEAFF.

This clone was counted once. J is TRBJ2-5 and V is TRBV5-1, with 10 nucleotides matching TRBD2. Per germline, CDR1 SGHRS and CDR2 YFSETQ. V lost 1 base to trimming and J lost 5 bases; unmatched junction nucleotides: 5. The CDR3 has 15 amino acids. The CDR3 bases are TGCGCCAGCAGCTTGCTTGGACTAGCGGAGGAGACCCAGTACTTC. It specifies CASSLLGLAEETQYF.

The chain couples TRBV7-2 to TRBJ2-1; D not certain. Germline loops: CDR1 SGHTA, CDR2 FQGNSA. Trimming took 1 base from V and 7 from J, leaving 11 bases between them. The CDR3 sequence is 14 residues long. CDR3 in DNA: TGTGCCAGCAGCTTAGTTATCGAGGTGAATGAGCAGTTCTTC. It specifies CASSLVIEVNEQFF. Using reference TRBV7-2 and TRBJ2-1 for the parts outside the CDR3, the full variable domain is GAGVSQSPSNKVTEKGKDVELRCDPISGHTALYWYRQSLGQGLEFLIYFQGNSAPDKSGLPSDRFSAERTGGSVSTLTIQRTQQEDSAVYLCASSLVIEVNEQFFGPGTRLTVL.

This clone was seen a handful of times. The chain has TRBV4-2 and TRBJ1-2; D unclear. V lost 0 bases and J lost 4, with 12 bases in between. The CDR3 runs to 15 residues. Germline assignment: CDR1 LGHNA and CDR2 YNFKEQ. The CDR3 DNA reads as TGTGCCAGCAGCCAAGATCTGGGCGTTGGCTATGGCTACACCTTC. Its translation: CASSQDLGVGYGYTF.

The V gene is TRBV4-2, the J gene TRBJ2-7, with 11 bases matching TRBD2. Trimming removed 1 base from V and 0 bases from J; junction bases left unmatched: 5. Germline V gene data show CDR1 as LGHNA and CDR2 as YNFKEQ. The CDR3 is 17 residues long. The CDR3 loop is CASSQVGTSGGSYEQYF. The CDR3 DNA follows: TGTGCCAGCAGCCAAGTCGGAACTAGCGGGGGCTCCTACGAGCAGTACTTC.

Here the CDR3 reads CAWRVTGAAGANVLTF. The DNA of the CDR3 is TGTGCCTGGAGGGTCACAGGGGCGGCTGGGGCCAACGTCCTGACTTTC. The chain carries TRBV30 and TRBJ2-6; 7 bases map to TRBD1. After removal of 3 bases from V and 2 bases from J, the junction contained 7 bases not matched to a gene. This CDR3 is 16 amino acids long. The germline V gene has CDR1 GTSNPN and CDR2 SVGIG (reference sequence).

The chain combines TRBV7-9 with TRBJ2-1; 10 nucleotides agree with TRBD1. V gave up 2 bases and J gave up 6 bases; unmatched junction bases: 4. This CDR3 is 15 amino acids long. Germline V CDR1 and CDR2: SEHNR, FQNEAQ (reference sequence). CDR3 nucleotides: TGTGCCAGCAGCTTACGGGACAGGGGTTCCAATGAGCAGTTCTTC. It codes for CASSLRDRGSNEQFF.

The chain couples TRBV5-1 to TRBJ1-1; D may be TRBD1 (5 bases). Deletions cut 0 bases from V and 0 bases from J, with 9 bases between. This CDR3 is 15 amino acids long. Germline V gives CDR1 SGHRS, CDR2 YFSETQ. The CDR3 bases are TGCGCCAGCAGCTTGGCCTGGGGCGTGAACACTGAAGCTTTCTTT. This sequence encodes CASSLAWGVNTEAFF.